This T cell receptor beta chain originates from a study of blood T cell repertoires in COVID-19. Turning to the study itself: The United States, Italy and Spain supplied acute and convalescent COVID-19 samples. In each case, the material was cDNA or gDNA derived from T cells, B-cell-depleted T cells, or PBMCs.

Per the authors' pipeline: Amplified reference gene primers provided the basis for estimating nucleated cell counts. The protocol was immunoSEQ multiplex PCR, while the TCRdb copy is restricted to in-frame clones and leaves out a portion. The DNA gave D and trimming, while V, J and clone size come from that table. The sample lists about 440,000 clones, approximately 90% occurring once. The ends lost 0 bases at V and 7 bases at J; junction bases unmatched: 7. Germline V gives CDR1 MGHRA, CDR2 YSYEKL. There are 15 residues in the CDR3. The gene calls are TRBV4-1 and TRBJ1-1, with 8 nucleotides matching TRBD1. This clonotype was sampled from a woman aged 25 to 39 with acute or convalescent COVID-19. Sequenced: peripheral blood. The CDR3 loop reads CASSQEPGGSGEAFF. CDR3 sequence (DNA): TGCGCCAGCAGCCAAGAGCCAGGGGGCTCGGGTGAAGCTTTCTTT.